This T cell receptor beta chain appears in the sequencing data of a study of CD8 T cells in ankylosing spondylitis. Study results and limitations: Both synovial fluid and blood in reactive arthritis had previously been reported to carry some motif variants.

TCRdb called the 5' RACE reads again in MiXCR, with one record for every CDR3 protein. The sample yields around 340,000 distinct CDR3 sequences, roughly 15% seen once. Regarding this clonotype: Its cognate antigen is unknown. The final CDR3 position lacks the conserved phenylalanine or tryptophan, pointing to a likely read error.

Trimming removed 5 bases from V and 6 bases from J, with 20 bases in between. CDR3 length equals 14 residues. Germline lookup yields CDR1 DFQATT and CDR2 SNEGSKA (reference sequence). The sequence was obtained from a male donor with ankylosing spondylitis or in good health (not recorded which). Sequences were obtained from blood, either unsorted or a sorted T cell fraction (not recorded which). The rearrangement uses TRBV20-1 and TRBJ2-7; D assignment may be TRBD1 or TRBD2 (7 bases each). The CDR3 here is CSAVPPRGGGEQYL. The CDR3 DNA sequence: TGCAGTGCTGTACCTCCCAGGGGGGGTGGCGAGCAGTACTTA.